Listed below are T cell receptor beta chains from one sample, sequenced in a study of read filtering for tumor transcriptome and immune sequencing. Using its own MiXCR run on the reads, TCRdb lists one record per CDR3 protein. Of around 130,000 distinct CDR3 sequences listed, 13% are singletons. The sequencing input was a population of CD138-negative cells sorted from bone marrow. The source is a donor at least 40 years old with multiple myeloma. CDR3s include the opening cysteine and the closing phenylalanine or tryptophan. The D gene is left open where the match is weak. Clone size is given for some rows only: seen once, a few or many times, or a class if the clone is expanded.

D	size	V	J	CDR3	DNA
TRBD1	many	TRBV11-3	TRBJ1-1	CASSSFGTGRAEAFF	TGTGCCAGCAGCTCCTTCGGGACAGGGAGGGCCGAAGCTTTCTTT
-	many	TRBV6-6	TRBJ1-5	CASSATANQPQHF	TGTGCCAGCAGTGCGACAGCTAATCAGCCCCAGCATTTT
-	many	TRBV12-3/TRBV12-4	TRBJ1-1	CASSFQGVEAFF	TGTGCCAGCAGTTTCCAGGGAGTTGAAGCTTTCTTT
-	many	TRBV29-1	TRBJ2-2	CSVLQGNTGELFF	TGCAGCGTTTTACAGGGGAACACCGGGGAGCTGTTTTTT
-	many	TRBV29-1	TRBJ2-2	CSVFDRRETGELFF	TGCAGCGTCTTCGATAGGCGGGAAACCGGGGAGCTGTTTTTT
TRBD1	-	TRBV6-5	TRBJ2-1	CASRPDRGRNEQFF	TGTGCCAGCAGACCGGACAGGGGTAGGAATGAGCAGTTCTTC
-	-	TRBV5-5	TRBJ2-7	CASILKDREQYF	TGTGCCAGCATCTTGAAGGACCGTGAGCAGTACTTC
TRBD2	many	TRBV24-1	TRBJ2-1	CATSAQGLAGSSYNEQFF	TGTGCCACCAGTGCCCAGGGACTAGCGGGAAGCTCCTACAATGAGCAGTTCTTC
TRBD2	many	TRBV12-3/TRBV12-4	TRBJ2-1	CASSLAYGRAYNEQFF	TGTGCCAGCAGTTTAGCGTACGGGAGGGCCTACAATGAGCAGTTCTTC
TRBD2	many	TRBV5-1	TRBJ2-3	CASSFSGGDTQYF	TGCGCCAGCAGCTTCAGCGGGGGAGATACGCAGTATTTT
-	-	TRBV29-1	TRBJ2-7	CSVETGVYEQYF	TGCAGCGTCGAGACTGGGGTCTACGAGCAGTACTTC
TRBD2	-	TRBV19	TRBJ2-3	CASKSSGYTDTQYF	TGTGCCAGTAAATCTAGCGGGTATACAGATACGCAGTATTTT
TRBD1	many	TRBV7-9	TRBJ2-6	CASSLTGVGANVLTF	TGTGCCAGCAGCCTTACAGGGGTTGGGGCCAACGTCCTGACTTTC
-	many	TRBV20-1	TRBJ2-5	CSAPSERTGTQYF	TGCAGTGCCCCGTCGGAGCGAACTGGGACCCAGTACTTC